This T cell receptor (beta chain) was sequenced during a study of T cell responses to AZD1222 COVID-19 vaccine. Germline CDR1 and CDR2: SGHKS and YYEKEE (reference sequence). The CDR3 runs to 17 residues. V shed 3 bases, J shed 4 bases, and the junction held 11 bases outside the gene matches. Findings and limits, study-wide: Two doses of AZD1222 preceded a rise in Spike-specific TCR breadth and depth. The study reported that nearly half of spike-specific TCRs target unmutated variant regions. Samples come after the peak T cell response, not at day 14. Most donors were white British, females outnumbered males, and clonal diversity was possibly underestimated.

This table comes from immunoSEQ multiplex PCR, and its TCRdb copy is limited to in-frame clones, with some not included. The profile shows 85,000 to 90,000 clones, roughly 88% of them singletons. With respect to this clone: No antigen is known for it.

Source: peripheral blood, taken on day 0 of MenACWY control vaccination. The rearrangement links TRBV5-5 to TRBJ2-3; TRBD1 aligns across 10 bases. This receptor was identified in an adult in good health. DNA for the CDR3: TGTGCCAGCAGCTCGATAATCCGGGACAGGGGAGCAGATACGCAGTATTTT. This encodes CASSSIIRDRGADTQYF.